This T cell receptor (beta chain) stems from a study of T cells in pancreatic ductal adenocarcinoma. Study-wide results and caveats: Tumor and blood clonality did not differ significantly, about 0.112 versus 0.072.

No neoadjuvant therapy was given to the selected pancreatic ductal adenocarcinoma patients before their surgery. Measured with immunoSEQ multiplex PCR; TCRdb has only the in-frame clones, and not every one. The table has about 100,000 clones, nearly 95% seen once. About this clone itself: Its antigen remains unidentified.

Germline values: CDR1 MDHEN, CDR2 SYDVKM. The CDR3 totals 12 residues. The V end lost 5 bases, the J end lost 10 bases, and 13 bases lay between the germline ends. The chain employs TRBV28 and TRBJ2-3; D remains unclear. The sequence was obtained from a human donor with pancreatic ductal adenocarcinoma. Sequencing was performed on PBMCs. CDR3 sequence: CASSVPTQAQYF. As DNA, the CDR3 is TGTGCCAGCAGTGTACCCACCCAGGCGCAGTATTTT.